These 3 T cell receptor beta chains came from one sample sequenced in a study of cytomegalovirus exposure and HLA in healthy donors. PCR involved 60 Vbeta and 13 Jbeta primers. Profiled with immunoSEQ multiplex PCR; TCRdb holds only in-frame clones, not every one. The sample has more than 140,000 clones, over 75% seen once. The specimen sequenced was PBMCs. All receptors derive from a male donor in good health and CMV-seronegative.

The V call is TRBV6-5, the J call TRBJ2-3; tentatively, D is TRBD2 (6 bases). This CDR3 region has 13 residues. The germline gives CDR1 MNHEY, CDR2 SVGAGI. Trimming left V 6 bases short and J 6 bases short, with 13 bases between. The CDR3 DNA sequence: TGTGCCAGCAGCTCTGGACTACCCGATACGCAGTATTTT. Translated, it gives CASSSGLPDTQYF.

CDR3 DNA sequence: TGTGCCAGCAGCTCAGGGGGGACTGTCAGGGGGGAGCTGTTTTTT. It is translated as CASSSGGTVRGELFF. The chain combines TRBV7-6 with TRBJ2-2, with D maybe TRBD1 (7 bases). Germline V gene sequence: CDR1 SGHVS, CDR2 FNYEAQ. Between the trimmed V and J ends, which lost 4 bases and 8 bases, there was a span of 17 bases. This CDR3 spans 15 amino acids.

The CDR3 protein is CASSLSGGAGDTQYF. The CDR3 nucleotides are TGTGCCAGCAGCTTAAGCGGGGGGGCCGGGGATACGCAGTATTTT. The rearrangement joins TRBV7-3 to TRBJ2-3, with TRBD2 matching over 9 bases. Germline CDR1 and CDR2: SGHTA and FQGTGA. The CDR3 loop spans 15 amino acids. Trimming took 1 base from V and 6 from J; bases not matched to a gene: 5. Combining the CDR3 with reference TRBV7-3 and TRBJ2-3 gives the whole variable domain GAGVSQTPSNKVTEKGKYVELRCDPISGHTALYWYRQSLGQGPEFLIYFQGTGAADDSGLPNDRFFAVRPEGSVSTLKIQRTERGDSAVYLCASSLSGGAGDTQYFGPGTRLTVL.